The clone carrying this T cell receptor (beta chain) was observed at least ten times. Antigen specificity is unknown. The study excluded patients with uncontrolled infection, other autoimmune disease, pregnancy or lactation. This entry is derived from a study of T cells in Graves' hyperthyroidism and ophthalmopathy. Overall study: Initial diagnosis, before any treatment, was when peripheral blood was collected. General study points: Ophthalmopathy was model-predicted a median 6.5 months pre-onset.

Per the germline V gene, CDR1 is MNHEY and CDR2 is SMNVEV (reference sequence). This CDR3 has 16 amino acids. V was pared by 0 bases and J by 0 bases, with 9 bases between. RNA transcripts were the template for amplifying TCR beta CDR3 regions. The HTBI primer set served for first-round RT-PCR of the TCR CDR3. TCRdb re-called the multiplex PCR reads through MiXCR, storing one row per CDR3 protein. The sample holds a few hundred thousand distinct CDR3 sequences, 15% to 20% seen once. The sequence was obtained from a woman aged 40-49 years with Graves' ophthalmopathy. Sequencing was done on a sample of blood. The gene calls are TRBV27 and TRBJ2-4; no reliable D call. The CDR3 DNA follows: TGTGCCAGCAGTTTATCGCTCGGCTTAGCCAAAAACATTCAGTACTTC. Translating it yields CASSLSLGLAKNIQYF.